This T cell receptor (beta chain) was captured in a study of blood T cell repertoires in COVID-19. Study-wide background: Material from acute and convalescent COVID-19 was sourced from the United States, Italy and Spain. In each case, the material was cDNA or gDNA derived from T cells, B-cell-depleted T cells, or PBMCs.

Produced via immunoSEQ multiplex PCR; TCRdb's table is partial and in-frame only. The sample yields 90,000 or so clones, approximately 87% seen once. CDR1 and CDR2 from the germline V gene are DFQATT and SNEGSKA (reference sequence). The CDR3 spans 13 residues. V was cut by 3 bases and J by 4 bases, with 11 bases left in between. Input material: peripheral blood. This rearrangement joins TRBV20-1 to TRBJ2-3; TRBD1 might be the D (5 bases). The origin of this receptor is a human donor in a cohort sampled during active COVID-19. The CDR3 protein is CSASFSGPDTQYF. CDR3 sequence (DNA): TGCAGTGCTAGTTTCTCAGGGCCAGATACGCAGTATTTT.